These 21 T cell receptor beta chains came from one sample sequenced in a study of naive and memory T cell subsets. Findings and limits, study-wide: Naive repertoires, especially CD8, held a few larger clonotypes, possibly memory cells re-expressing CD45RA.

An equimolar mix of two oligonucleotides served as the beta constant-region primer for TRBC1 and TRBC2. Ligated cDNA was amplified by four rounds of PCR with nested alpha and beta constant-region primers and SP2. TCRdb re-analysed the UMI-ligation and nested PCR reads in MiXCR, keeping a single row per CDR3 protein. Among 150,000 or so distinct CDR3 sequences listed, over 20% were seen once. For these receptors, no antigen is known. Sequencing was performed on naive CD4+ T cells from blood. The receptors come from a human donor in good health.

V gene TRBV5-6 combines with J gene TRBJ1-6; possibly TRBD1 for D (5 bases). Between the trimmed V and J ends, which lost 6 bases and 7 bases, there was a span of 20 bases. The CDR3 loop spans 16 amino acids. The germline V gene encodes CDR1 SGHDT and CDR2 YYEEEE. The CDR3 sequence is CASTASPGTRNSPLHF. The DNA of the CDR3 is TGTGCCAGCACCGCCTCCCCCGGGACGCGGAATTCACCCCTCCACTTT.

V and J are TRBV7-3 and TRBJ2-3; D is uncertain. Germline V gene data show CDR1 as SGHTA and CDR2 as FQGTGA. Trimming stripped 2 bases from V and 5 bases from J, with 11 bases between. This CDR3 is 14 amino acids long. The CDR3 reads CASSLLFPGDTQYF. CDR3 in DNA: TGTGCCAGCAGCTTACTCTTTCCTGGAGATACGCAGTATTTT.

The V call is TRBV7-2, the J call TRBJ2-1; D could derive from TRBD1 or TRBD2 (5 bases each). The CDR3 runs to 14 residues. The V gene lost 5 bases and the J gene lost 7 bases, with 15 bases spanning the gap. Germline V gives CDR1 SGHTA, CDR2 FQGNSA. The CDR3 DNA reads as TGTGCCAGCAGCCCTATCGGGACGCCGAATGAGCAGTTCTTC. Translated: CASSPIGTPNEQFF.

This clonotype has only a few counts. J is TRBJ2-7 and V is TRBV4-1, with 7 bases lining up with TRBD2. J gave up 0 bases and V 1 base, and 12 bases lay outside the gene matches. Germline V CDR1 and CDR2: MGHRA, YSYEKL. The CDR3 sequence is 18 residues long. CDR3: CASSQGSGLADASYEQYF. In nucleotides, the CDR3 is TGCGCCAGCAGCCAAGGATCGGGGCTAGCGGATGCCTCCTACGAGCAGTACTTC.

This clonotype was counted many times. The CDR3: CASSPSETQYF. The CDR3 DNA reads TGTGCCAGCAGTCCGAGTGAGACCCAGTACTTC. This sequence joins TRBV6-6 and TRBJ2-5; D uncertain. This CDR3 contains 11 residues. Germline CDR1 MNHNY, CDR2 SVGAGI (reference sequence). V was cut by 5 bases and J by 5 bases, with 6 bases left in between.

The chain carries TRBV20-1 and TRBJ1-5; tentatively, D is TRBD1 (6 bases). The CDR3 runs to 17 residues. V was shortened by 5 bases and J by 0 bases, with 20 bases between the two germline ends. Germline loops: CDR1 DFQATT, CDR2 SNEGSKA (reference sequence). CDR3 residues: CSAAPGQPNYSNQPQHF. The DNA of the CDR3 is TGCAGTGCTGCCCCGGGACAACCAAATTATAGCAATCAGCCCCAGCATTTT.

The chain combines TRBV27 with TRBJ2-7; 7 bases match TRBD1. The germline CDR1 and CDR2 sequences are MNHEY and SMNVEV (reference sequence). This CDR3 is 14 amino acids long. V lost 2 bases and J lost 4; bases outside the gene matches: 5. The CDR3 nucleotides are TGTGCCAGCAGTTTAGAGGCAGGGGGTTACGAGCAGTACTTC. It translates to CASSLEAGGYEQYF.

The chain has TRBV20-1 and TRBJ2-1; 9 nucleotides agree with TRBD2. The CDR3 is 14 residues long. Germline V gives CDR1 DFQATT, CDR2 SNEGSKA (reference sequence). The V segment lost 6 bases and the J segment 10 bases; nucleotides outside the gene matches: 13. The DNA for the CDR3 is TGCAGTGCCCCTACGGCTCTAGCGGGACGAGAGCAGTTCTTC. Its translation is CSAPTALAGREQFF.

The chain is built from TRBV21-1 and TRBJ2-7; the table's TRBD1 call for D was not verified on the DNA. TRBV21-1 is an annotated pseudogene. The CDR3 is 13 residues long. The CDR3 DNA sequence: TGTGCCAGCAGACAGGGTTCGAAGTACGAGCAGTACTTC. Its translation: CASRQGSKYEQYF.

The CDR3 sequence is CASFSRGSVETQYF. DNA for the CDR3: TGTGCCAGCTTCTCTCGCGGGAGTGTTGAGACCCAGTACTTC. V usage is TRBV18 and J usage is TRBJ2-5, with TRBD2 matching over 7 bases. With V trimmed by 7 bases and J by 5 bases, 10 bases remained unmatched. CDR1 and CDR2 from the germline V gene are KGHSH and LQKENI. The CDR3 runs to 14 residues.

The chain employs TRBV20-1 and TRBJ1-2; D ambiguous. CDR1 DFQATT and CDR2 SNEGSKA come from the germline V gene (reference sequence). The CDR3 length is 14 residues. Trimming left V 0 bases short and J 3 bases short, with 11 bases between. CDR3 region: CSARDLMRDYGYTF. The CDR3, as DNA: TGCAGTGCTAGAGATCTTATGCGTGACTATGGCTACACCTTC.

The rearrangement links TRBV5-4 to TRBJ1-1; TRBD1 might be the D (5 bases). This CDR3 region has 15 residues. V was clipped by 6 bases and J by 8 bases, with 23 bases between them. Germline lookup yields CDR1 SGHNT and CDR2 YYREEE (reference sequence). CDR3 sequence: CASTIIGRQGLEAFF. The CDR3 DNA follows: TGTGCCAGCACCATAATCGGTCGGCAGGGCCTAGAAGCTTTCTTT. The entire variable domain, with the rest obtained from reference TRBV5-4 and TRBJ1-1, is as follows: ETGVTQSPTHLIKTRGQQVTLRCSSQSGHNTVSWYQQALGQGPQFIFQYYREEENGRGNFPPRFSGLQFPNYSSELNVNALELDDSALYLCASTIIGRQGLEAFFGQGTRLTVV.

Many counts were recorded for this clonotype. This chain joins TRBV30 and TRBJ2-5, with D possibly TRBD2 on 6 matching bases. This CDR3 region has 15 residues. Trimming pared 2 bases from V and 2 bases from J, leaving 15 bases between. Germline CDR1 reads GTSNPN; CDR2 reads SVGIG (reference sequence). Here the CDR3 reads CAWSSPGGPQETQYF. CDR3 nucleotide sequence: TGTGCCTGGAGTTCCCCTGGAGGGCCGCAAGAGACCCAGTACTTC.

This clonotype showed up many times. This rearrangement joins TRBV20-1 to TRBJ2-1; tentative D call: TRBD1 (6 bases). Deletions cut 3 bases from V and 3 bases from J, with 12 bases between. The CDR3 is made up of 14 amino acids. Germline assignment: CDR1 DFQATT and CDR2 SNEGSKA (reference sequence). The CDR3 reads CSARAAGVYNEQFF. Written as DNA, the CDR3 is TGCAGTGCTAGGGCCGCAGGGGTCTACAATGAGCAGTTCTTC.

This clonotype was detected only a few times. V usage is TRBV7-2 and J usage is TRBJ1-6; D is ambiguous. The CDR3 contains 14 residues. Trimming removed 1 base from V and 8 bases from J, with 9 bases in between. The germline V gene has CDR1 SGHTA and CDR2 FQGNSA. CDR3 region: CASSLDWRDSPLHF. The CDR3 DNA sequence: TGTGCCAGCAGCTTAGATTGGCGGGATTCACCCCTCCACTTT.

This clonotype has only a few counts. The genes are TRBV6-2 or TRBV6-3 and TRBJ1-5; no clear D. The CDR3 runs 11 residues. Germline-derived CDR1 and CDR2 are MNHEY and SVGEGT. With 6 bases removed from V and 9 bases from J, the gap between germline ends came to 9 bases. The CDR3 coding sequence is TGTGCCAGCAGCCAGGTAGGGCCCCAGCATTTT. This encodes CASSQVGPQHF.

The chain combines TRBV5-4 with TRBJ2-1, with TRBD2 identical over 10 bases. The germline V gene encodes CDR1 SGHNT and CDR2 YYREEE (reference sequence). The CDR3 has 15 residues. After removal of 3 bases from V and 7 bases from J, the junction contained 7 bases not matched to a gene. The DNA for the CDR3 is TGTGCCAGCAGCTCCAGCGGGAGGGCCGGGAATGAGCAGTTCTTC. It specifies CASSSSGRAGNEQFF.

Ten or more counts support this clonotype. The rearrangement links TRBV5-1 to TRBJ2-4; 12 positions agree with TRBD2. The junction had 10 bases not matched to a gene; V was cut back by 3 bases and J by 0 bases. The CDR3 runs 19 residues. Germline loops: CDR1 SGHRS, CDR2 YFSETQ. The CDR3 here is CASSWTLAGGLIAKNIQYF. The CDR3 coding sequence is TGCGCCAGCAGCTGGACACTAGCGGGAGGACTGATAGCCAAAAACATTCAGTACTTC.

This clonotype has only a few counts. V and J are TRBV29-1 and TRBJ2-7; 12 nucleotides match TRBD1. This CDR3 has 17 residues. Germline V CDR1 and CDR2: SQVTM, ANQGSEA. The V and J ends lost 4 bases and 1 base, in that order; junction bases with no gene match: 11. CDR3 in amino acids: CSVGGLGTGGLSYEQYF. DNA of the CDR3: TGCAGCGTTGGAGGGCTGGGGACAGGGGGCCTTTCCTACGAGCAGTACTTC.

As DNA, the CDR3 is TGCAGTGCTAGAGGGACCTCAGGTGCAGATACGCAGTATTTT. It translates to CSARGTSGADTQYF. The rearrangement uses TRBV20-1 and TRBJ2-3; no firm D call. The CDR3 consists of 14 residues. The V gene's germline CDR1 is DFQATT and CDR2 SNEGSKA (reference sequence). Trimming took off 1 base at V and 4 bases at J, with 12 bases between the two ends.

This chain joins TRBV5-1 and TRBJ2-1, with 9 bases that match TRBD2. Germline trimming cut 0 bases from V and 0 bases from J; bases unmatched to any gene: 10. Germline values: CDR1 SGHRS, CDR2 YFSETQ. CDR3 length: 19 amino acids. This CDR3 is CASSLGRVAGVASYNEQFF. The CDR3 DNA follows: TGCGCCAGCAGCTTGGGGAGGGTAGCGGGAGTCGCCTCCTACAATGAGCAGTTCTTC.